This T cell receptor beta chain was documented in a study of identical twins. Template switching added a universal primer binding site, and final cDNA carried unique molecular identifiers. Via MiXCR, TCRdb re-called the 5' RACE reads, giving one row per CDR3 protein. The sample consists of some 900,000 distinct CDR3 sequences, 12% of them appearing once. Overall study findings and caveats: There were fewer insertions in abundant cord blood beta clonotypes, but memory repertoires showed no such pattern.

Germline assignment: CDR1 MGHRA and CDR2 YSYEKL. The CDR3 totals 17 residues. V gave up 0 bases and J gave up 7 bases; unmatched junction bases: 9. Points on this clonotype: No antigen is known for it.

The data also belong to a second study, concerning yellow fever vaccine responses in identical twins.

Sequencing was carried out using PBMCs. The sequence came from a woman under 30 in good health. The chain links TRBV4-1 to TRBJ2-1, with TRBD2 matching 10 bases. The CDR3, as DNA: TGCGCCAGCAGCCAAGATCCAGCGGGGGGGCCTTGGAATGAGCAGTTCTTC. It specifies CASSQDPAGGPWNEQFF.